Included here is one T cell receptor beta chain sequence, with context. Measured with immunoSEQ multiplex PCR; TCRdb has only the in-frame clones, and not every one. Of 35,000 to 55,000 clones listed, over 75% are singletons. This specimen comes from a study of memory CD8 T cells in hepatitis C reinfection. As for the study in general: HCV reinfection: RNA-positive following two negative tests at least 60 days apart. Samples at peak reinfection came 3 to 8 weeks post-detection.

The sample's time point: peak reinfection, 3 to 8 weeks after reinfection detection. TCR sequencing was done directly ex vivo on sorted cells, without expansion in vitro. A couple of donors provided sorted CD3+ CD8+ CD45RO- naive CD8 T cells at all three reinfection time points. V lost 0 bases and J 0 bases, leaving 11 bases between the germline ends. The CDR3 contains 16 residues. Germline V gene sequence: CDR1 MGHRA, CDR2 YSYEKL. V usage is TRBV4-1 and J usage is TRBJ1-1; TRBD1 is a possible D gene (6 bases). The sequencing input was naive CD8+ T cells sorted from blood. The TCR originated in a man aged 18-30 years with hepatitis C virus infection. The CDR3 bases are TGCGCCAGCAGCCAAGATACAGGGCTTATGAACACTGAAGCTTTCTTT. Translation gives CASSQDTGLMNTEAFF.